This is a list of T cell receptor beta chains from one sample in a study of T cell changes during pregnancy in multiple sclerosis. Method: immunoSEQ multiplex PCR; TCRdb's copy keeps in-frame clones and lacks some. The sample carries 95,000 to 100,000 clones, approximately 91% recorded once. This sample comprised peripheral blood, obtained in the second trimester of pregnancy. These receptors came from a female donor with multiple sclerosis, enrolled in a pregnancy study. Each CDR3 is given with its conserved first and last residue. The D gene is left open where the match is weak. Clone size, where shown, is once, few, many, or a class for clones that have expanded.

J gene,D gene,clone size,V gene,CDR3 protein,CDR3 DNA
TRBJ2-7,NA,NA,TRBV28,CASSSPYEQYF,TGTGCCAGCAGTTCCCCTTACGAGCAGTACTTC
TRBJ1-4,NA,NA,TRBV15,CATSRDRIGKLFF,TGTGCCACCAGCAGAGATCGAATCGGGAAACTGTTTTTT
TRBJ2-7,TRBD1,NA,TRBV5-1,CASSLKGQGTVEQYF,TGCGCCAGCAGCTTGAAGGGACAGGGCACGGTCGAGCAGTACTTC
TRBJ2-1,TRBD2,NA,TRBV5-1,CASSWTSGRFDEQFF,TGCGCCAGCAGCTGGACTAGCGGGAGGTTCGATGAGCAGTTCTTC
TRBJ1-1,TRBD1,NA,TRBV9,CASSFGQAMNTEAFF,TGTGCCAGCAGCTTCGGACAGGCGATGAACACTGAAGCTTTCTTT
TRBJ2-7,TRBD1,NA,TRBV15,CATSVGQGSLDDEQYF,TGTGCCACCAGCGTAGGACAGGGATCCCTCGACGACGAGCAGTACTTC
TRBJ2-7,TRBD2,NA,TRBV5-1,CASSLALAGVDEQYF,TGCGCCAGCAGCCTGGCCCTAGCGGGGGTCGACGAGCAGTACTTC
TRBJ1-1,NA,few,TRBV29-1,CSVHRDTEAFF,TGCAGCGTTCATCGGGACACTGAAGCTTTCTTT
TRBJ2-1,TRBD1,NA,TRBV19,CASSSDRGTKYNEQFF,TGTGCCAGTAGTTCTGACAGGGGAACAAAATACAATGAGCAGTTCTTC
TRBJ2-2,NA,NA,TRBV7-2,CASSLRNTGELFF,TGTGCCAGCAGCTTACGGAACACCGGGGAGCTGTTTTTT
TRBJ2-3,TRBD2,NA,TRBV27,CASSFSGRTDTQYF,TGTGCCAGCAGTTTTAGCGGGAGGACGGATACGCAGTATTTT
TRBJ1-2,TRBD1,NA,TRBV5-4,CASSLGTLQGADGYTF,TGTGCCAGCAGCTTGGGTACATTACAGGGGGCGGACGGCTACACCTTC
TRBJ1-1,TRBD1,NA,TRBV19,CASSMQTGVTEAFF,TGTGCCAGTAGTATGCAGACAGGGGTCACTGAAGCTTTCTTT
TRBJ1-1,NA,NA,TRBV28,CASTKTVNTEAFF,TGTGCCAGCACGAAGACAGTCAACACTGAAGCTTTCTTT
TRBJ2-2,NA,NA,TRBV15,CATSREGSRTGELFF,TGTGCCACCAGCAGAGAGGGGAGTAGAACCGGGGAGCTGTTTTTT
TRBJ2-1,NA,once,TRBV18,CASSPPRGISSYNEQFF,TGTGCCAGCTCACCACCGAGAGGGATTAGCTCCTACAATGAGCAGTTCTTC
TRBJ2-1,TRBD2,NA,TRBV7-2,CASSSNSGSSYNEQFF,TGTGCCAGCAGCTCAAATAGCGGGAGCTCCTACAATGAGCAGTTCTTC
TRBJ2-7,TRBD1,NA,TRBV6-5,CASSSTGGYEQYF,TGTGCCAGCAGTTCCACAGGGGGGTACGAGCAGTACTTC
TRBJ2-7,TRBD2,NA,TRBV13,CASSPGSGRSYEQYF,TGTGCCAGCAGCCCAGGAAGCGGGAGATCCTACGAGCAGTACTTC
TRBJ1-2,TRBD1,many,TRBV19,CASSHGTGRKGYTF,TGTGCCAGTAGCCACGGGACAGGGCGGAAGGGCTACACCTTC